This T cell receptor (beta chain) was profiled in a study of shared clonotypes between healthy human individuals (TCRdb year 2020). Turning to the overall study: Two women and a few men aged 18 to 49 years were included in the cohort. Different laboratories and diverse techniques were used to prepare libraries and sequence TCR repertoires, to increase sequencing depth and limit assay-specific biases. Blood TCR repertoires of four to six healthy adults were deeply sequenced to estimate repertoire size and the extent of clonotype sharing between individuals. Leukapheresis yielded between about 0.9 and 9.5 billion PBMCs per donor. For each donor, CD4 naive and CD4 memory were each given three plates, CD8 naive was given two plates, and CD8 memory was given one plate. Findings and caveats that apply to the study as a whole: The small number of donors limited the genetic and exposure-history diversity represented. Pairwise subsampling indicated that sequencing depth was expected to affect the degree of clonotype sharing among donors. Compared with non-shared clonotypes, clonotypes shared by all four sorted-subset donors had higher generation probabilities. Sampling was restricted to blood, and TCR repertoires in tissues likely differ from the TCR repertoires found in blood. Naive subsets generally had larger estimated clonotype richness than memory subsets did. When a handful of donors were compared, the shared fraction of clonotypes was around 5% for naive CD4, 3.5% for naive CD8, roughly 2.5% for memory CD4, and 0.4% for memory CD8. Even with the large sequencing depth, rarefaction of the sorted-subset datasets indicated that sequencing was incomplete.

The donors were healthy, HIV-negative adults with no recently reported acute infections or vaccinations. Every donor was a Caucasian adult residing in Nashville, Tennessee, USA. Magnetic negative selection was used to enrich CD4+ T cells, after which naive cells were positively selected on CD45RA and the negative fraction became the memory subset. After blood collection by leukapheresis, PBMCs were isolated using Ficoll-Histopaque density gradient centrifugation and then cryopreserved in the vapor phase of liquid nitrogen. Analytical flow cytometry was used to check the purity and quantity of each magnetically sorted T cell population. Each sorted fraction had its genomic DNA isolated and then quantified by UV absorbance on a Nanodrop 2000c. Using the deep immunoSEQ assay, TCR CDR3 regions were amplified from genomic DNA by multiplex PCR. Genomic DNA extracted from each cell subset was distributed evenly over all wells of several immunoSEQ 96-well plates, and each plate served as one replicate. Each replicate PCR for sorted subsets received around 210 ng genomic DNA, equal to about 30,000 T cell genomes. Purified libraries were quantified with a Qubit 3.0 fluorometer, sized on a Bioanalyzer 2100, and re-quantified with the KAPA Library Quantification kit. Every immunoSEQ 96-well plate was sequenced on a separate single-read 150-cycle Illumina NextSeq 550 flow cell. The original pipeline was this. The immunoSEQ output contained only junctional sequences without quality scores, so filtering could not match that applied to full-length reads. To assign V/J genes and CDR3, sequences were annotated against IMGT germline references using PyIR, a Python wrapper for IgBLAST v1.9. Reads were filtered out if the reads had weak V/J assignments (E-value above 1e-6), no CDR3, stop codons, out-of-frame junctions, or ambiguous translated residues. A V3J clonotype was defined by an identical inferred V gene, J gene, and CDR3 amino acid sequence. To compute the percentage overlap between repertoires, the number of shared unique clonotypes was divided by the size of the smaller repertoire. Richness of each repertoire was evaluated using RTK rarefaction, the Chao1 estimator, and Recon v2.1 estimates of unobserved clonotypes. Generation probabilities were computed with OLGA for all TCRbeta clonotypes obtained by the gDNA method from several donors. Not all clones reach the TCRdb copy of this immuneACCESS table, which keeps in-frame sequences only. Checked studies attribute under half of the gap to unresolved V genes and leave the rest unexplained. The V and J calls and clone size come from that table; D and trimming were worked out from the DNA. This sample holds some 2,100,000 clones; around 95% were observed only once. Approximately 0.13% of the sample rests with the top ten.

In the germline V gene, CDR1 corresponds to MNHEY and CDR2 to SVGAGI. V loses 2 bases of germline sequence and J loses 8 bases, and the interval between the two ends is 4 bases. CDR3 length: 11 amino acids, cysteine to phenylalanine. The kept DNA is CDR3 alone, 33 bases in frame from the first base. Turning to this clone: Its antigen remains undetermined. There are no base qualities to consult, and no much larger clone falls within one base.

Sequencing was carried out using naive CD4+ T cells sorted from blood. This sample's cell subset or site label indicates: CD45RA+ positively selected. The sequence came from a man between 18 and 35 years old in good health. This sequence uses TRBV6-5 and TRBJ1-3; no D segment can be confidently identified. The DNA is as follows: TGTGCCAGCAGTTACGGAGACACCATATATTTT. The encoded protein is CASSYGDTIYF.